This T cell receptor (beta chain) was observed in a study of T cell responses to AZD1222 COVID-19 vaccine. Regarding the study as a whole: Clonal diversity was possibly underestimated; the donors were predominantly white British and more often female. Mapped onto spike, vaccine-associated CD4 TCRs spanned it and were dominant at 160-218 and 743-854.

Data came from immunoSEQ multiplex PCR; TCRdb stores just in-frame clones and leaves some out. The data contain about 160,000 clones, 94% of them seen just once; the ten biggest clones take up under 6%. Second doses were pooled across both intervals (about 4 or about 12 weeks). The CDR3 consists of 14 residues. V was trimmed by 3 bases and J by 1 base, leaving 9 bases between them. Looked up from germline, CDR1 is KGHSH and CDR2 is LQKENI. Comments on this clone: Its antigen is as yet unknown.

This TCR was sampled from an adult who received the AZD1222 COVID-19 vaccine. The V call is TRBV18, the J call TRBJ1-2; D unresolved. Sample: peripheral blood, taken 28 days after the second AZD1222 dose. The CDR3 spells CASSPSGHNYGYTF. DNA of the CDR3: TGTGCCAGCTCACCTTCAGGTCATAACTATGGCTACACCTTC.